These 13 T cell receptor beta chains were sequenced from one sample in a study of beta chain features in type 1 diabetes. Study-wide findings and caveats: A moderate, significant TCRB CDR3 shortening appeared in type 1 diabetes across four CD4+ subsets.

Expressed TCRB transcripts were sequenced, since all the RNA that had been isolated was reverse transcribed. The protocol was immunoSEQ multiplex PCR, while the TCRdb copy is restricted to in-frame clones and leaves out a portion. The table includes approximately 150,000 clones, about 13% detected once. These TCRs' antigens remain unknown. Source material: central memory CD4+ T cells from blood. These receptors were collected from a young man with type 1 diabetes.

J is TRBJ2-5 and V is TRBV5-1; 8 positions agree with TRBD1. The germline V gene encodes CDR1 SGHRS and CDR2 YFSETQ. With 1 base clipped from V and 4 bases from J, the junction kept 3 bases outside the gene matches. The length of the CDR3 is 14 residues. As DNA, the CDR3 is TGCGCCAGCAGCTTGTCAGGGGGCATAGAGACCCAGTACTTC. It specifies CASSLSGGIETQYF.

This rearrangement joins TRBV7-9 to TRBJ1-6, with 11 bases that match TRBD1. Germline CDR1 is SEHNR and CDR2 is FQNEAQ (reference sequence). The trim removed 4 bases at V and 10 bases at J, leaving 3 bases unmatched. This CDR3 contains 14 residues. CDR3 residues: CASSWTGGGSPLHF. CDR3 DNA: TGTGCCAGCAGCTGGACAGGGGGCGGGTCACCCCTCCACTTT.

This clone was observed a single time. The chain is built from TRBV29-1 and TRBJ1-1, with D perhaps TRBD1 (5 bases). CDR3 length: 11 residues. Germline CDR1 reads SQVTM; CDR2 reads ANQGSEA. Trimming took off 5 bases at V and 13 bases at J, with 17 bases between the two ends. CDR3 sequence: CSVPAGTANFF. CDR3 in DNA: TGCAGCGTTCCCGCCGGGACGGCTAATTTCTTT. The variable domain in full, with the rest retrieved from reference TRBV29-1 and TRBJ1-1, is SAVISQKPSRDICQRGTSLTIQCQVDSQVTMMFWYRQQPGQSLTLIATANQGSEATYESGFVIDKFPISRPNLTFSTLTVSNMSPEDSSIYLCSVPAGTANFFGQGTRLTVV.

This clone has more than one count but fewer than ten. Here the CDR3 reads CSVAEGQETQYF. CDR3 coding DNA: TGCAGCGTTGCGGAGGGCCAAGAGACCCAGTACTTC. The chain combines TRBV29-1 with TRBJ2-5; a possible D gene is TRBD2 (6 bases). V was pared by 4 bases and J by 1 base, with 7 bases between. This CDR3 contains 12 residues. Germline CDR1 is SQVTM and CDR2 is ANQGSEA.

This clone turned up a few times. This rearrangement joins TRBV27 to TRBJ2-4; D unresolved. Germline V gives CDR1 MNHEY, CDR2 SMNVEV (reference sequence). The V end lost 1 base, the J end lost 9 bases, and 4 bases lay between the germline ends. The CDR3 runs to 11 residues. The CDR3 region is CASSLLGIQYF. CDR3 nucleotide sequence: TGTGCCAGCAGTTTATTGGGCATTCAGTACTTC.

The gene calls are TRBV25-1 and TRBJ1-2; D remains ambiguous. CDR3 size: 13 residues. The V end was cut by 3 bases, the J end by 7 bases, with 12 bases between. Germline V gene sequence: CDR1 MGHDK, CDR2 SYGVNS. The DNA for the CDR3 is TGTGCCAGCAGTGAGGGTGGTTTCGGTGGCTACACCTTC. Its translation is CASSEGGFGGYTF.

The CDR3 sequence is CASSQRQGRTGELFF. As DNA, the CDR3 is TGTGCCAGCAGTCAGAGACAGGGGAGAACCGGGGAGCTGTTTTTT. J is TRBJ2-2 and V is TRBV6-1; TRBD1 aligns across 8 bases. Germline V gene sequence: CDR1 MNHNS, CDR2 SASEGT. The ends lost 5 bases at V and 5 bases at J; junction bases unmatched: 7. CDR3 length: 15 amino acids.

V usage is TRBV11-2 and J usage is TRBJ1-5, with D possibly TRBD1 on 6 matching bases. Germline loops: CDR1 SGHAT, CDR2 FQNNGV. CDR3 length: 15 amino acids. Trimming took off 5 bases at V and 5 bases at J, with 16 bases between the two ends. For the CDR3, the DNA is TGTGCCAGCAGCCCGGGGGCCAGGGATGATCAGCCCCAGCATTTT. This gives the protein CASSPGARDDQPQHF.

In this sample, this clone turned up many times. This chain uses TRBV27 with TRBJ2-5, with a weak D call TRBD2 (5 bases). Trimming took off 6 bases at V and 2 bases at J, with 10 bases between the two ends. Germline assignment: CDR1 MNHEY and CDR2 SMNVEV (reference sequence). This CDR3 is 13 amino acids long. DNA of the CDR3: TGTGCCAGCAGGCCTTGGGAGCAAGAGACCCAGTACTTC. It translates to CASRPWEQETQYF.

This clone was observed a few times. The rearrangement links TRBV10-3 to TRBJ2-7; a possible D gene is TRBD2 (6 bases). Germline V gene data show CDR1 as ENHRY and CDR2 as SYGVKD. The CDR3 is 16 amino acids. V lost 4 bases and J lost 3, with 19 bases in between. The CDR3 here is CAISASLGTPGYEQYF. The CDR3 nucleotides read TGTGCCATCAGTGCGTCCCTAGGGACTCCAGGCTACGAGCAGTACTTC.

This clone was counted at least ten times. This sequence joins TRBV5-1 and TRBJ1-2; 7 bases map to TRBD1. Trimming cost V 0 bases and J 2 bases; bases outside gene matches: 4. The CDR3 loop spans 15 amino acids. Germline CDR1 and CDR2: SGHRS and YFSETQ. This CDR3 is CASSLGDRANYGYTF. CDR3 coding DNA: TGCGCCAGCAGCTTGGGAGACAGGGCGAACTATGGCTACACCTTC.

The sample holds a few counts of this clone. V is TRBV14 and J is TRBJ2-7; D not resolved. This CDR3 is built from 13 residues. Trimming shortened V by 3 bases and J by 6 bases, and 12 bases separated the two germline ends. Germline loops: CDR1 SGHDN, CDR2 FVKESK. The CDR3 DNA follows: TGTGCCAGCAGCCAGGCCGGTGGTGGCGAGCAGTACTTC. Protein: CASSQAGGGEQYF.

This chain joins TRBV14 and TRBJ1-1; unclear D gene. The CDR3 covers 14 residues. From germline, CDR1 is SGHDN and CDR2 FVKESK. With 4 bases removed from V and 2 bases from J, the gap between germline ends came to 11 bases. The CDR3 protein is CASSPTTGNTEAFF. Written as DNA, the CDR3 is TGTGCCAGCAGCCCTACGACGGGTAACACTGAAGCTTTCTTT.